These T cell receptor beta chains were read from a single sample in a study of early T cells in non-severe SARS-CoV-2 infection. One entry per CDR3 protein results from TCRdb running MiXCR on the 5' RACE reads. Here the sample spans about 81,000 distinct CDR3 sequences, roughly 6% being singletons. The sequenced material came from whole blood. The source of these receptors is an adult who was a healthcare worker with PCR-confirmed SARS-CoV-2 infection or an uninfected control (not recorded which). Both conserved end residues are part of each CDR3. D genes are given only for firm matches. Expanded clones get a size class; other rows say once, few or many, or leave the size out.

J gene,V gene,clone size,D gene,CDR3 DNA,CDR3 protein
TRBJ2-3,TRBV28,few,TRBD2,TGTGCCAGCAGTCCCCGAGGGTCGGGGGGATTGGGTACGCAGTATTTT,CASSPRGSGGLGTQYF
TRBJ2-2,TRBV12-3/TRBV12-4,-,-,TGTGCCAGCAGTTTTCAGGACTCGTCCGGGGAGCTGTTTTTT,CASSFQDSSGELFF
TRBJ2-5,TRBV5-1,few,-,TGCGCCAGCAGCTTGGCGGGACTGGCGAAAGAGACCCAGTACTTC,CASSLAGLAKETQYF
TRBJ2-4,TRBV21-1,few,-,TGTGCCAGCAGCAAAGAGGCCAGGGGGCGAAGAAAAAACATTCAGTACTTC,CASSKEARGRRKNIQYF
TRBJ2-2,TRBV7-2,few,TRBD1,TGTGCCAGCAGCTTAGCGCGTGGGACAGGGGGAGTCGGGGAGCTGTTTTTT,CASSLARGTGGVGELFF
TRBJ2-1,TRBV18,-,TRBD1,TGTGCCAGCTCACCAATGGACAGGGCTTCCGAAGGGCAGTTCTTC,CASSPMDRASEGQFF
TRBJ2-2,TRBV4-1,many,-,TGCGCCAGCAGCCAAGATCGATCAGGGGCCGGGAACACCGGGGAGCTGTTTTTT,CASSQDRSGAGNTGELFF
TRBJ1-1,TRBV7-9,-,-,TGTGCCAGCAGCTCAAAAAACACTGAAGCTTTCTTT,CASSSKNTEAFF
TRBJ2-5,TRBV7-9,many,TRBD2,TGTGCCAGCAGTCCCAAGGGGACTAGCGGGAGTAAAGAGACCCAGTACTTC,CASSPKGTSGSKETQYF
TRBJ2-5,TRBV5-1,-,-,TGCGCCAGCAGCTTGGCCGGAGGACTACCCCAAGAGACCCAGTACTTC,CASSLAGGLPQETQYF
TRBJ2-7,TRBV10-3,few,TRBD1,TGTGCCATCAGTCCGAACACAGGGGGCTTGTACGAGCAGTATTTC,CAISPNTGGLYEQYF
TRBJ2-2,TRBV11-2,many,-,TGTGCCAGCAGCTCGGGGGTGAACACCGGGGAGCTGTTTTTT,CASSSGVNTGELFF
TRBJ2-3,TRBV5-1,many,-,TGCGCCAGCAGCGAGCGGAACTCCGATACGCAGTATTTT,CASSERNSDTQYF
TRBJ1-2,TRBV7-6,many,-,TGTGCCAGCAGCTCGGGAGGCTATGGCTACACCTTC,CASSSGGYGYTF
TRBJ2-3,TRBV15,few,-,TGTGCCACCAGCAGAGATATTGGGTCGAGATACACAGATACGCAGTATTTT,CATSRDIGSRYTDTQYF
TRBJ2-7,TRBV20-1,many,TRBD1,TGCAGTGCTGGGACAGGGGGGTTGTACGAGCAGTACTTC,CSAGTGGLYEQYF
TRBJ2-1,TRBV5-1,-,-,TGCGCCAGCATCTTGGGACGGTCGAATGAGCAGTTCTTC,CASILGRSNEQFF
TRBJ1-5,TRBV6-5,few,TRBD1,TGTGCCAGCAGCAGGGACAGGGGAAGCAATCAGCCCCAGCATTTT,CASSRDRGSNQPQHF
TRBJ2-7,TRBV7-2,few,TRBD1,TGTGCCAGCAGCCGACAGGGGCGGGACGAGCAGTACTTC,CASSRQGRDEQYF
TRBJ2-7,TRBV20-1,many,TRBD2,TGCAGTGCTAGAACCCTGACTAGCGGGAGGGGGGTTCAGGGGCAGTACTTC,CSARTLTSGRGVQGQYF
TRBJ1-5,TRBV7-9,many,TRBD1,TGTGCCAGCAGCCGACGGACAGGAGATGATAGCAATCAGCCCCAGCATTTT,CASSRRTGDDSNQPQHF
TRBJ1-2,TRBV6-2/TRBV6-3,-,-,TGTGCCAGCAGAATCCAGGGTCACTATGGCTACACCTTC,CASRIQGHYGYTF
TRBJ2-7,TRBV15,many,-,TGTGCCACCAGCAGAGATCTTCAGGGGCCCTACGAGCAGTACTTC,CATSRDLQGPYEQYF
TRBJ2-5,TRBV7-2,many,-,TGTGCCAGCAGCTTATCTGGAAAAGAGACCCAGTACTTC,CASSLSGKETQYF
TRBJ2-7,TRBV18,few,TRBD2,TGTGCCAGCTCACCCAGCGGGAAGGGTCCGCAAAACGAGCAGTACTTC,CASSPSGKGPQNEQYF
TRBJ2-3,TRBV5-1,-,-,TGCGCCAGCAGCTTGGCCTTGGTTGGAACAGCAGATACGCAGTATTTT,CASSLALVGTADTQYF
TRBJ2-3,TRBV28,-,TRBD1,TGTGCCAGCAGTTTACAGGGGGCCTTACCCAGAGATACGCAGTATTTT,CASSLQGALPRDTQYF
TRBJ2-2,TRBV7-6,many,-,TGTGCCAGCAGCTCACAGGGATACACCGGGGAGCTGTTTTTT,CASSSQGYTGELFF
TRBJ2-3,TRBV5-6,few,TRBD2,TGTGCCAGCAGCTTGGGACTAGCGGGAGCAGATACGCAGTATTTT,CASSLGLAGADTQYF
TRBJ1-2,TRBV5-1,few,-,TGCGCCAGCAGCGACCCATCTTCGCCCTACACCTTC,CASSDPSSPYTF